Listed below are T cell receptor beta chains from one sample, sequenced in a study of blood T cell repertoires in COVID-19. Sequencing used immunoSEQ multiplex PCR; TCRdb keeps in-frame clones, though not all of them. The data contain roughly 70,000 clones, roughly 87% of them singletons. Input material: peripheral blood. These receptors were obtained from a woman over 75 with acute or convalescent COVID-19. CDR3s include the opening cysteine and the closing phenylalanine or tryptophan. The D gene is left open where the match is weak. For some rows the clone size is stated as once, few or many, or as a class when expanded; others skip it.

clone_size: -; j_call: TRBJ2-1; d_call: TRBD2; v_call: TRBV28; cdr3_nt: TGTGCCAGCAGGACGGGGGGGGGCCAGAATGAGCAGTTCTTC; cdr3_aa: CASRTGGGQNEQFF
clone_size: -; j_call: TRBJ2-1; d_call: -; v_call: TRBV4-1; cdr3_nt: TGCGCCAGCAGCTTCCGAGGTGGTCCAGGGAATGAGCAGTTCTTC; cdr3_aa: CASSFRGGPGNEQFF
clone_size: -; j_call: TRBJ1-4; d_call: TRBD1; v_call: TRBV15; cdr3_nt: TGTGCCACCAGCACGATTAAACAGGGGGCGAGGGAAAAACTGTTTTTT; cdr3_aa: CATSTIKQGAREKLFF
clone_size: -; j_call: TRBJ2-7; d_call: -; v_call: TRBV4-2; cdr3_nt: TGTGCCAGCAGCCAAGATCTCCCCTCCGGGGTCGACGAGCAGTACTTC; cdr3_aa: CASSQDLPSGVDEQYF
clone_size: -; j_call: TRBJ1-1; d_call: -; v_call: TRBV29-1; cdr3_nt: TGCAGCGTTGAGGTCGGGGGAGGCACTGAAGCTTTCTTT; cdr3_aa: CSVEVGGGTEAFF
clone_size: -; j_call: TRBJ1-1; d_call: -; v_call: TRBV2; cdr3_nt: TGTGCCAGCAGTACAGACGCGACTGAAGCTTTCTTT; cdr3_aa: CASSTDATEAFF
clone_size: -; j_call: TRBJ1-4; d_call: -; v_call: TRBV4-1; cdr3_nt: TGCGCCAGCAGCCACGGAACGTCAGGGACTCGTGAAAAACTGTTTTTT; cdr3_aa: CASSHGTSGTREKLFF
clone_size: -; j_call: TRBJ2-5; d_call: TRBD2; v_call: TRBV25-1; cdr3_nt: TGTGCCAGCAGTGAATATCGGGAGGCAGAGACCCAGTACTTC; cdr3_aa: CASSEYREAETQYF
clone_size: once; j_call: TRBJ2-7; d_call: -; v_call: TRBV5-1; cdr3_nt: TGCGCCAGCAGCTTGACAGGGAACTACGAGCAGTACTTC; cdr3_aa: CASSLTGNYEQYF
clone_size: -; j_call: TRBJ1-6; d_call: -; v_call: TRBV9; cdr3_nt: TGTGCCAGCAGCGTATACGGGGTCAGTTCACCCCTCCACTTT; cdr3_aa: CASSVYGVSSPLHF
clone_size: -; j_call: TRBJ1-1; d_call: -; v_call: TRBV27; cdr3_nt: TGTGCCAGCAGTTTATCGGGGGGGCCCTTATCCCCGAACACTGAAGCTTTCTTT; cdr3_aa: CASSLSGGPLSPNTEAFF
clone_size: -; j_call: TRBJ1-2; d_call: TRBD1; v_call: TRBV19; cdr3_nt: TGTGCCAGTAGACTGACAGGGGATACCGGTGGCTACACCTTC; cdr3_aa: CASRLTGDTGGYTF
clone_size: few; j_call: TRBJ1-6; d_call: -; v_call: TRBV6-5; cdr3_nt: TGTGCCAGCAGTTACTCGCCGGCTGCGGGTAATTCACCCCTCCACTTT; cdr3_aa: CASSYSPAAGNSPLHF
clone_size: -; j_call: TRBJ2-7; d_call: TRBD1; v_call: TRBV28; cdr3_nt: TGTGCCAGCAGTTCCAATCGACAGGGGGCTTACGAGCAGTACTTC; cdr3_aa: CASSSNRQGAYEQYF
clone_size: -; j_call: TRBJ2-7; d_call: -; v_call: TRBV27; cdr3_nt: TGTGCCAGCAGTTTGAGGTGGGGACTGGACTCCTACGAGCAGTACTTC; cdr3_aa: CASSLRWGLDSYEQYF
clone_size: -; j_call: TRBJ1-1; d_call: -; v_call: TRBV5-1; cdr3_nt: TGCGCCAGCAGCATAGACGGGGGTGGCACTGAAGCTTTCTTT; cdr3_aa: CASSIDGGGTEAFF
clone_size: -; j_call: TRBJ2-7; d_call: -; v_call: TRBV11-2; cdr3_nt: TGTGCCAGCAGCTTCCAGAGACTCGCCTCCTACGAGCAGTACTTC; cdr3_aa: CASSFQRLASYEQYF
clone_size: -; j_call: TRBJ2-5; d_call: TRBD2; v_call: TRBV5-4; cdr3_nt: TGTGCCAGCAGCTTATCTCGGGGGGGCGTCCAAGAGACCCAGTACTTC; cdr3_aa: CASSLSRGGVQETQYF
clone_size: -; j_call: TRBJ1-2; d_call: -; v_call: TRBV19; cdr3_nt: TGTGCCAGTAGTCCACGACTAAATCGGTACTATGGCTACACCTTC; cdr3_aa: CASSPRLNRYYGYTF
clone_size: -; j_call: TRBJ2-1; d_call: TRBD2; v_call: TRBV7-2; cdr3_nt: TGTGCCAGCAGCGACCGCGGGACTAGCTCCCATGAGCAGTTCTTC; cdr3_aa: CASSDRGTSSHEQFF
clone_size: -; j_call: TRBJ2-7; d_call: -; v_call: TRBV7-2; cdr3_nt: TGTGCCAGCAGCCCCGGGGTCTTCCCTTACGAGCAGTACTTC; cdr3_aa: CASSPGVFPYEQYF
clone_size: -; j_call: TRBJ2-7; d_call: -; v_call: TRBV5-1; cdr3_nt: TGCGCCAGCAGCTTGCTCGTCCAGGGGTCCTCCTACGAGCAGTACTTC; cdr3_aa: CASSLLVQGSSYEQYF